The present entry profiles one T cell receptor (beta chain) with its context. Antigen specificity is unknown. The data stem from a study of blood T cells in healthy people across ages. As for the study in general: About one barcoded beta molecule per two T cells was the capture yield of template switching.

It was with a sample-barcoded 5' primer and a J-beta primer mix that a second PCR of about 6 to 12 cycles was run. TCRdb re-derived calls from the 5' RACE reads in MiXCR, one entry per CDR3 protein. The sample includes approximately 1.5 million distinct CDR3 sequences, 42% of them seen just once. Trimming cost V 4 bases and J 3 bases, with 12 bases left between them. The germline gives CDR1 KGHDR, CDR2 SFDVKD. The CDR3 covers 15 residues. Isolation yielded PBMCs, at least 7 million per sample, in every case. Findings and caveats of the study: TCR beta diversity, measured per million T cells, fell in a roughly linear way with age. Estimated diversity, derived from one million T cells, was regarded as an underestimate.

The rearrangement joins TRBV24-1 to TRBJ1-5; no clear D gene. The material sequenced was blood. This sequence was found in a woman aged 18-30 years in good health. CDR3 loop: CATSEGGRDNQPQHF. The CDR3 nucleotides read TGTGCCACCAGTGAGGGCGGACGGGACAATCAGCCCCAGCATTTT.